This TCR beta chain derives from a study of T cells after yellow fever vaccination. At the level of the study: The fractions with low cell numbers were processed using SMART-Seq v4 Ultra Low Input. Study-level results: Few clonotypes appeared in both CD4 and CD8 compartments.

V shed 1 base and J shed 3 bases, with 6 bases lying between them. CDR1 DFQATT and CDR2 SNEGSKA come from the germline V gene (reference sequence). CDR3 length equals 13 residues. A remark on this clonotype: Antigen specificity is unknown.

TCRdb analysed the 5' RACE reads with MiXCR anew, one entry per CDR3 protein. The repertoire includes hundreds of thousands of distinct CDR3 sequences, 12% of them detected once, and under 15% sits in the top ten. This chain links TRBV20-1 with TRBJ2-2, with D unresolved. The receptor comes from a man aged 30-40 years who received the YFV17D yellow fever vaccine. The source was PBMCs, collected on the day of the yellow fever booster vaccination. The CDR3 spells CSARVGYTGELFF. CDR3 nucleotide sequence: TGCAGTGCTAGAGTTGGTTACACCGGGGAGCTGTTTTTT.